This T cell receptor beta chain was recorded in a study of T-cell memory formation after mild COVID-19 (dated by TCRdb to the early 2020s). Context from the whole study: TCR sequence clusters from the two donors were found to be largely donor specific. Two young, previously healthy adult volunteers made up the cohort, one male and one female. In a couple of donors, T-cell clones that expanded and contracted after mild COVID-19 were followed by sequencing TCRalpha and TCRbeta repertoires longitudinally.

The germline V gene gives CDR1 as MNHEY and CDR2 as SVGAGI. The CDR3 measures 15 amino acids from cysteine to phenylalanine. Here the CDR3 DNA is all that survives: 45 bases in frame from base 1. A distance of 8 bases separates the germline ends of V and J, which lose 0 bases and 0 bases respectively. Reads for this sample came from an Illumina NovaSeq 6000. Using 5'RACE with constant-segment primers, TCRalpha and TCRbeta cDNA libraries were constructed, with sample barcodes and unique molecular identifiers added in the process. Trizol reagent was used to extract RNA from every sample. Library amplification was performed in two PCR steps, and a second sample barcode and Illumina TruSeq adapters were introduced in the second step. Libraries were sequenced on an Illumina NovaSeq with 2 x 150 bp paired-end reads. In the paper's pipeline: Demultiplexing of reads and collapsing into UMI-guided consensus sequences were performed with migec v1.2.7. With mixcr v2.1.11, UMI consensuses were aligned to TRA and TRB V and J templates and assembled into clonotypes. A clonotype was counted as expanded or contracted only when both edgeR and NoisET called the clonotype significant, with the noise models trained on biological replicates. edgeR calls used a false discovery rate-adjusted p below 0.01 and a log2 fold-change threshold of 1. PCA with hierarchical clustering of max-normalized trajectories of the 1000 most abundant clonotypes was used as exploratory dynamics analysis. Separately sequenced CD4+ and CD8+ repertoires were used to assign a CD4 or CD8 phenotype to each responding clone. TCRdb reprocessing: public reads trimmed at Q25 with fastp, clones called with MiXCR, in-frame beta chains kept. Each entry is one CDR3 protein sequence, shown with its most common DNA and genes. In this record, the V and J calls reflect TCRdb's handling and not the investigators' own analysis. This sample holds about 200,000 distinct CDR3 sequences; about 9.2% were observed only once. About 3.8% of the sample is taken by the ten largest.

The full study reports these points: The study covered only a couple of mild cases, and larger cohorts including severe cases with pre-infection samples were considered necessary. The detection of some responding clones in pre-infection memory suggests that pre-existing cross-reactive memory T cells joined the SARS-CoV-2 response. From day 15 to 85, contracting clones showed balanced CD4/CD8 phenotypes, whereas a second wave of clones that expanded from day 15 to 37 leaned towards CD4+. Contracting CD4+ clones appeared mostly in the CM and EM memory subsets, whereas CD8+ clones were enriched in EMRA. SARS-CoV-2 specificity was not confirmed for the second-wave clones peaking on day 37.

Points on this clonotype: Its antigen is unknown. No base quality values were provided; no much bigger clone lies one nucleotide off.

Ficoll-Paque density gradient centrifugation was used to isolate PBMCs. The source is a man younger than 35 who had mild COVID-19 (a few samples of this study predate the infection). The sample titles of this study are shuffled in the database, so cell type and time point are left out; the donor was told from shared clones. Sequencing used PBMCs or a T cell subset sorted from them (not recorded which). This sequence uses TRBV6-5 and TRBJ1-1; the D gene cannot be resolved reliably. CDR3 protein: CASSYSSALNTEAFF. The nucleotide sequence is TGTGCCAGCAGTTACTCGTCCGCTTTGAACACTGAAGCTTTCTTT.